This TCR beta chain was recorded in a study of shared clonotypes between healthy human individuals. A remark on this clone: Antigen specificity is unknown.

Study findings and constraints: It was the few donors that limited the genetic and exposure-history diversity represented.

Germline CDR1 reads MNHEY; CDR2 reads SVGAGI. This CDR3 contains 13 residues. Trimming cost V 2 bases and J 6 bases, with 11 bases left between them. Only in-frame clones appear in the TCRdb table, and some are missing; sequencing was by immunoSEQ multiplex PCR. The profile covers some 470,000 clones, with around 80% appearing a single time and roughly 13% taken by the ten largest. Each sample came from a Caucasian adult donor living in Nashville, Tennessee. The rearrangement joins TRBV6-5 to TRBJ2-7; TRBD1 is a possible D gene (5 bases). The receptor comes from a middle-aged woman in good health. Some clones in this sample may be carry-over from other donors' samples. Source material: PBMCs. CDR3 sequence: CASSYGRVGEQYF. DNA for the CDR3: TGTGCCAGCAGTTACGGCAGGGTTGGCGAGCAGTACTTC.